These T cell receptor beta chains were read from a single sample in a study of Ad26.COV2.S vaccination and SARS-CoV-2 variants. Clones were sequenced by immunoSEQ multiplex PCR, and TCRdb holds only the in-frame ones, with some missing. The sample has under 500,000 clones; 92% are singletons. This specimen was peripheral blood, taken in a trial of Ad26.COV2.S vaccine versus placebo. Every receptor here comes from a person aged 18-65 years who received the Ad26.COV2.S COVID-19 vaccine or a placebo. The CDR3 runs from the conserved cysteine through the conserved F or W. The D gene is left open where the match is weak. Only part of the rows carry a size: once, few, many, or a class if the clone is expanded.

clone_size	v_call	j_call	d_call	cdr3_length	cdr3_nt	cdr3_aa
NA	TRBV5-4	TRBJ2-3	TRBD2	16	TGTGCCAGCAGCTTGGCGCGGGGGGGCTCGGGAGATACGCAGTATTTT	CASSLARGGSGDTQYF
NA	TRBV10-2	TRBJ1-1	NA	13	TGCGCCAGCAGTGAGAGGGCGAACACTGAAGCTTTCTTT	CASSERANTEAFF
NA	TRBV10-3	TRBJ2-1	TRBD2	13	TGTGCCATCGGGACTAGTATTAACAATGAGCAGTTCTTC	CAIGTSINNEQFF
NA	TRBV28	TRBJ2-1	TRBD1	14	TGTGCCAGCCTGACAGGGCCAATCTACAATGAGCAGTTCTTC	CASLTGPIYNEQFF
NA	TRBV7-2	TRBJ2-5	TRBD2	15	TGTGCCAGCAGCTTAGAGGTGACTAGCGGAGCGACCCAGTACTTC	CASSLEVTSGATQYF
once	TRBV19	TRBJ1-1	NA	13	TGTGCCAGTACCCAGATAGGGGATGCTGAAGCTTTCTTT	CASTQIGDAEAFF
NA	TRBV6-2/TRBV6-3	TRBJ2-3	TRBD2	18	TGTGCCAGCAGTTACTCGGGACTAGCGGGGCGTGGTGCAGATACGCAGTATTTT	CASSYSGLAGRGADTQYF
NA	TRBV12-3/TRBV12-4	TRBJ2-7	NA	13	TGTGCCAGCAGATCAACGGGCGTATACGAGCAGTACTTC	CASRSTGVYEQYF
once	TRBV28	TRBJ2-7	NA	13	TGTGCCAGCAGTTTAACACAGACCTACGAGCAGTACTTC	CASSLTQTYEQYF
NA	TRBV27	TRBJ1-1	TRBD1	17	TGTGCCAGCCGACCTTGGACAGGGGGCCGGTCGAACACTGAAGCTTTCTTT	CASRPWTGGRSNTEAFF